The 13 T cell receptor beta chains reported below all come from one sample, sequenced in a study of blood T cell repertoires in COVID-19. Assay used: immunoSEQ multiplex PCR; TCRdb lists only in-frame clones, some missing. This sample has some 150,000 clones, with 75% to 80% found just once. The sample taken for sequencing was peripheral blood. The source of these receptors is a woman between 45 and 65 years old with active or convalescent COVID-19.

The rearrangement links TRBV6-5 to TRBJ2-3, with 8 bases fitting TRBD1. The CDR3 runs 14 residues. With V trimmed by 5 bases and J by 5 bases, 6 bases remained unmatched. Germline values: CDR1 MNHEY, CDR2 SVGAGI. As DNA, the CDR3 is TGTGCCAGCAGTCTTCGACAGGGGAAAGATACGCAGTATTTT. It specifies CASSLRQGKDTQYF.

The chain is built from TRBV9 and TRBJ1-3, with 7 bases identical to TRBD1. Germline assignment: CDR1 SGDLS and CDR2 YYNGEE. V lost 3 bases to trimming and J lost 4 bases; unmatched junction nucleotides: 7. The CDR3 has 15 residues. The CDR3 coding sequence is TGTGCCAGCAGCGCCGACAGGGAAGAGGGAAACACCATATATTTT. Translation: CASSADREEGNTIYF. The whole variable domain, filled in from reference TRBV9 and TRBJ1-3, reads DSGVTQTPKHLITATGQRVTLRCSPRSGDLSVYWYQQSLDQGLQFLIQYYNGEERAKGNILERFSAQQFPDLHSELNLSSLELGDSALYFCASSADREEGNTIYFGEGSWLTVV.

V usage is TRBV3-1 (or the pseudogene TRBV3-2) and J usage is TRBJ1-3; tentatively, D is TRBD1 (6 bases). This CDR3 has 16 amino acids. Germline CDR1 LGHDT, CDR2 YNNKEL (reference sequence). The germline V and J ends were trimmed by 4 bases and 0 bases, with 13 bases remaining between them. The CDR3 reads CASSPWTAYSGNTIYF. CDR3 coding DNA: TGTGCCAGCAGCCCCTGGACAGCCTACTCTGGAAACACCATATATTTT.

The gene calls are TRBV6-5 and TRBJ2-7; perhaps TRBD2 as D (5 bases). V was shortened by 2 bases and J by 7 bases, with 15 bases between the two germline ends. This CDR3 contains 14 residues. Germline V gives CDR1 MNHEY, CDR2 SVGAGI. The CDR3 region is CASSYIGQAGEQYF. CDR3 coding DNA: TGTGCCAGCAGTTACATCGGGCAGGCGGGTGAGCAGTACTTC.

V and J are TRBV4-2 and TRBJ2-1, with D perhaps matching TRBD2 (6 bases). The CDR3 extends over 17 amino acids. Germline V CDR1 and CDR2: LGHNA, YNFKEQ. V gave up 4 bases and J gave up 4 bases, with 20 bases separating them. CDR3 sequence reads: CASSLEWRVAEYNEQFF. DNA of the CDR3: TGTGCCAGCAGCCTAGAGTGGAGAGTAGCGGAGTACAATGAGCAGTTCTTC.

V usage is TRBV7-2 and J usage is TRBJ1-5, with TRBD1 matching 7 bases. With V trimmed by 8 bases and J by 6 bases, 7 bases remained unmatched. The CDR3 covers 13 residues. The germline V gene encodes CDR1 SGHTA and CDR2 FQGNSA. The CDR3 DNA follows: TGTGCCAGCTCTGACAGGGCGCGTCAGCCCCAGCATTTT. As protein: CASSDRARQPQHF. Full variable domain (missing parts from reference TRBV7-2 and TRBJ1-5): GAGVSQSPSNKVTEKGKDVELRCDPISGHTALYWYRQSLGQGLEFLIYFQGNSAPDKSGLPSDRFSAERTGGSVSTLTIQRTQQEDSAVYLCASSDRARQPQHFGDGTRLSIL.

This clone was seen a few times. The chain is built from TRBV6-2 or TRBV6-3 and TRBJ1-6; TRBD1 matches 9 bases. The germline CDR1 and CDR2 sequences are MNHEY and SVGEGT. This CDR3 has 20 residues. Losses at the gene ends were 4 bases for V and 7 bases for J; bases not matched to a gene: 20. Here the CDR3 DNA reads TGTGCCAGCAGTTGGACCCCGGGACAGGGCTTGGTGAGACAGAATTCACCCCTCCACTTT. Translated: CASSWTPGQGLVRQNSPLHF.

CDR3 coding DNA: TGTGCCTGGAGTGTTAGACAGGTAACCTACGAGCAGTACTTC. This gives the protein CAWSVRQVTYEQYF. The rearrangement joins TRBV30 to TRBJ2-7, with a tentative D call TRBD1 (6 bases). CDR1 GTSNPN and CDR2 SVGIG come from the germline V gene (reference sequence). Trimming left V 0 bases short and J 2 bases short, with 11 bases between. The CDR3 extends over 14 amino acids. The complete variable domain, with remaining parts taken from reference TRBV30 and TRBJ2-7, reads SQTIHQWPATLVQPVGSPLSLECTVEGTSNPNLYWYRQAAGRGLQLLFYSVGIGQISSEVPQNLSASRPQDRQFILSSKKLLLSDSGFYLCAWSVRQVTYEQYFGPGTRLTVT.

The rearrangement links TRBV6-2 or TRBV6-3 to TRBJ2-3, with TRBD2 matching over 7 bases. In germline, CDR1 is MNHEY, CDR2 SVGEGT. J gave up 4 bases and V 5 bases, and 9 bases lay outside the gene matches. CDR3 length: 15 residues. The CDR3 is CASSPPWDYSDTQYF. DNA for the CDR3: TGTGCCAGCAGTCCGCCTTGGGACTATTCAGATACGCAGTATTTT.

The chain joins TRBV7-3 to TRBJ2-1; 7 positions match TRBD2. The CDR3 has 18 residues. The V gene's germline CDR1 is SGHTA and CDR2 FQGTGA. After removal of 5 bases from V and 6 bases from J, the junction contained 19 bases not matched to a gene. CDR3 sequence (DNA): TGTGCCAGCAGCCACGCCCCCGGGACTACCCAAATGGTCAATGAGCAGTTCTTC. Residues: CASSHAPGTTQMVNEQFF. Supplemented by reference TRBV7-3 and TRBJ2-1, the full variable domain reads GAGVSQTPSNKVTEKGKYVELRCDPISGHTALYWYRQSLGQGPEFLIYFQGTGAADDSGLPNDRFFAVRPEGSVSTLKIQRTERGDSAVYLCASSHAPGTTQMVNEQFFGPGTRLTVL.

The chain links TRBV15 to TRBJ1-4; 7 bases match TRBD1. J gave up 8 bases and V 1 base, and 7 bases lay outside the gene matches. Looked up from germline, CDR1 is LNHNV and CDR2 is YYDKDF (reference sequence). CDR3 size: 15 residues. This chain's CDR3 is CATSRGDSLWEKLFF. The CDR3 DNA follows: TGTGCCACCAGCAGAGGGGACAGTCTGTGGGAAAAACTGTTTTTT.

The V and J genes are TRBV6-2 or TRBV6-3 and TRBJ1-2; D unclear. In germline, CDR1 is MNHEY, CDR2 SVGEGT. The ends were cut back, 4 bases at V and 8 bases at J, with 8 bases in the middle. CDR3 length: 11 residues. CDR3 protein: CASSSSFGYTF. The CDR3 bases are TGTGCCAGCAGTTCGTCGTTCGGCTACACCTTC.

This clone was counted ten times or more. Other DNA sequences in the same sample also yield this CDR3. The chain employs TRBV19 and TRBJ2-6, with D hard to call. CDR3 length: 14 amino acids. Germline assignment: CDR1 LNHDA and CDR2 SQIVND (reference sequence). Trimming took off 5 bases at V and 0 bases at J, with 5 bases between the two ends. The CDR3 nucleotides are TGTGCCAGTAGTTATTTCTCTGGGGCCAACGTCCTGACTTTC. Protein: CASSYFSGANVLTF. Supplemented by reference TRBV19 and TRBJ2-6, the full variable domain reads DGGITQSPKYLFRKEGQNVTLSCEQNLNHDAMYWYRQDPGQGLRLIYYSQIVNDFQKGDIAEGYSVSREKKESFPLTVTSAQKNPTAFYLCASSYFSGANVLTFGAGSRLTVL.